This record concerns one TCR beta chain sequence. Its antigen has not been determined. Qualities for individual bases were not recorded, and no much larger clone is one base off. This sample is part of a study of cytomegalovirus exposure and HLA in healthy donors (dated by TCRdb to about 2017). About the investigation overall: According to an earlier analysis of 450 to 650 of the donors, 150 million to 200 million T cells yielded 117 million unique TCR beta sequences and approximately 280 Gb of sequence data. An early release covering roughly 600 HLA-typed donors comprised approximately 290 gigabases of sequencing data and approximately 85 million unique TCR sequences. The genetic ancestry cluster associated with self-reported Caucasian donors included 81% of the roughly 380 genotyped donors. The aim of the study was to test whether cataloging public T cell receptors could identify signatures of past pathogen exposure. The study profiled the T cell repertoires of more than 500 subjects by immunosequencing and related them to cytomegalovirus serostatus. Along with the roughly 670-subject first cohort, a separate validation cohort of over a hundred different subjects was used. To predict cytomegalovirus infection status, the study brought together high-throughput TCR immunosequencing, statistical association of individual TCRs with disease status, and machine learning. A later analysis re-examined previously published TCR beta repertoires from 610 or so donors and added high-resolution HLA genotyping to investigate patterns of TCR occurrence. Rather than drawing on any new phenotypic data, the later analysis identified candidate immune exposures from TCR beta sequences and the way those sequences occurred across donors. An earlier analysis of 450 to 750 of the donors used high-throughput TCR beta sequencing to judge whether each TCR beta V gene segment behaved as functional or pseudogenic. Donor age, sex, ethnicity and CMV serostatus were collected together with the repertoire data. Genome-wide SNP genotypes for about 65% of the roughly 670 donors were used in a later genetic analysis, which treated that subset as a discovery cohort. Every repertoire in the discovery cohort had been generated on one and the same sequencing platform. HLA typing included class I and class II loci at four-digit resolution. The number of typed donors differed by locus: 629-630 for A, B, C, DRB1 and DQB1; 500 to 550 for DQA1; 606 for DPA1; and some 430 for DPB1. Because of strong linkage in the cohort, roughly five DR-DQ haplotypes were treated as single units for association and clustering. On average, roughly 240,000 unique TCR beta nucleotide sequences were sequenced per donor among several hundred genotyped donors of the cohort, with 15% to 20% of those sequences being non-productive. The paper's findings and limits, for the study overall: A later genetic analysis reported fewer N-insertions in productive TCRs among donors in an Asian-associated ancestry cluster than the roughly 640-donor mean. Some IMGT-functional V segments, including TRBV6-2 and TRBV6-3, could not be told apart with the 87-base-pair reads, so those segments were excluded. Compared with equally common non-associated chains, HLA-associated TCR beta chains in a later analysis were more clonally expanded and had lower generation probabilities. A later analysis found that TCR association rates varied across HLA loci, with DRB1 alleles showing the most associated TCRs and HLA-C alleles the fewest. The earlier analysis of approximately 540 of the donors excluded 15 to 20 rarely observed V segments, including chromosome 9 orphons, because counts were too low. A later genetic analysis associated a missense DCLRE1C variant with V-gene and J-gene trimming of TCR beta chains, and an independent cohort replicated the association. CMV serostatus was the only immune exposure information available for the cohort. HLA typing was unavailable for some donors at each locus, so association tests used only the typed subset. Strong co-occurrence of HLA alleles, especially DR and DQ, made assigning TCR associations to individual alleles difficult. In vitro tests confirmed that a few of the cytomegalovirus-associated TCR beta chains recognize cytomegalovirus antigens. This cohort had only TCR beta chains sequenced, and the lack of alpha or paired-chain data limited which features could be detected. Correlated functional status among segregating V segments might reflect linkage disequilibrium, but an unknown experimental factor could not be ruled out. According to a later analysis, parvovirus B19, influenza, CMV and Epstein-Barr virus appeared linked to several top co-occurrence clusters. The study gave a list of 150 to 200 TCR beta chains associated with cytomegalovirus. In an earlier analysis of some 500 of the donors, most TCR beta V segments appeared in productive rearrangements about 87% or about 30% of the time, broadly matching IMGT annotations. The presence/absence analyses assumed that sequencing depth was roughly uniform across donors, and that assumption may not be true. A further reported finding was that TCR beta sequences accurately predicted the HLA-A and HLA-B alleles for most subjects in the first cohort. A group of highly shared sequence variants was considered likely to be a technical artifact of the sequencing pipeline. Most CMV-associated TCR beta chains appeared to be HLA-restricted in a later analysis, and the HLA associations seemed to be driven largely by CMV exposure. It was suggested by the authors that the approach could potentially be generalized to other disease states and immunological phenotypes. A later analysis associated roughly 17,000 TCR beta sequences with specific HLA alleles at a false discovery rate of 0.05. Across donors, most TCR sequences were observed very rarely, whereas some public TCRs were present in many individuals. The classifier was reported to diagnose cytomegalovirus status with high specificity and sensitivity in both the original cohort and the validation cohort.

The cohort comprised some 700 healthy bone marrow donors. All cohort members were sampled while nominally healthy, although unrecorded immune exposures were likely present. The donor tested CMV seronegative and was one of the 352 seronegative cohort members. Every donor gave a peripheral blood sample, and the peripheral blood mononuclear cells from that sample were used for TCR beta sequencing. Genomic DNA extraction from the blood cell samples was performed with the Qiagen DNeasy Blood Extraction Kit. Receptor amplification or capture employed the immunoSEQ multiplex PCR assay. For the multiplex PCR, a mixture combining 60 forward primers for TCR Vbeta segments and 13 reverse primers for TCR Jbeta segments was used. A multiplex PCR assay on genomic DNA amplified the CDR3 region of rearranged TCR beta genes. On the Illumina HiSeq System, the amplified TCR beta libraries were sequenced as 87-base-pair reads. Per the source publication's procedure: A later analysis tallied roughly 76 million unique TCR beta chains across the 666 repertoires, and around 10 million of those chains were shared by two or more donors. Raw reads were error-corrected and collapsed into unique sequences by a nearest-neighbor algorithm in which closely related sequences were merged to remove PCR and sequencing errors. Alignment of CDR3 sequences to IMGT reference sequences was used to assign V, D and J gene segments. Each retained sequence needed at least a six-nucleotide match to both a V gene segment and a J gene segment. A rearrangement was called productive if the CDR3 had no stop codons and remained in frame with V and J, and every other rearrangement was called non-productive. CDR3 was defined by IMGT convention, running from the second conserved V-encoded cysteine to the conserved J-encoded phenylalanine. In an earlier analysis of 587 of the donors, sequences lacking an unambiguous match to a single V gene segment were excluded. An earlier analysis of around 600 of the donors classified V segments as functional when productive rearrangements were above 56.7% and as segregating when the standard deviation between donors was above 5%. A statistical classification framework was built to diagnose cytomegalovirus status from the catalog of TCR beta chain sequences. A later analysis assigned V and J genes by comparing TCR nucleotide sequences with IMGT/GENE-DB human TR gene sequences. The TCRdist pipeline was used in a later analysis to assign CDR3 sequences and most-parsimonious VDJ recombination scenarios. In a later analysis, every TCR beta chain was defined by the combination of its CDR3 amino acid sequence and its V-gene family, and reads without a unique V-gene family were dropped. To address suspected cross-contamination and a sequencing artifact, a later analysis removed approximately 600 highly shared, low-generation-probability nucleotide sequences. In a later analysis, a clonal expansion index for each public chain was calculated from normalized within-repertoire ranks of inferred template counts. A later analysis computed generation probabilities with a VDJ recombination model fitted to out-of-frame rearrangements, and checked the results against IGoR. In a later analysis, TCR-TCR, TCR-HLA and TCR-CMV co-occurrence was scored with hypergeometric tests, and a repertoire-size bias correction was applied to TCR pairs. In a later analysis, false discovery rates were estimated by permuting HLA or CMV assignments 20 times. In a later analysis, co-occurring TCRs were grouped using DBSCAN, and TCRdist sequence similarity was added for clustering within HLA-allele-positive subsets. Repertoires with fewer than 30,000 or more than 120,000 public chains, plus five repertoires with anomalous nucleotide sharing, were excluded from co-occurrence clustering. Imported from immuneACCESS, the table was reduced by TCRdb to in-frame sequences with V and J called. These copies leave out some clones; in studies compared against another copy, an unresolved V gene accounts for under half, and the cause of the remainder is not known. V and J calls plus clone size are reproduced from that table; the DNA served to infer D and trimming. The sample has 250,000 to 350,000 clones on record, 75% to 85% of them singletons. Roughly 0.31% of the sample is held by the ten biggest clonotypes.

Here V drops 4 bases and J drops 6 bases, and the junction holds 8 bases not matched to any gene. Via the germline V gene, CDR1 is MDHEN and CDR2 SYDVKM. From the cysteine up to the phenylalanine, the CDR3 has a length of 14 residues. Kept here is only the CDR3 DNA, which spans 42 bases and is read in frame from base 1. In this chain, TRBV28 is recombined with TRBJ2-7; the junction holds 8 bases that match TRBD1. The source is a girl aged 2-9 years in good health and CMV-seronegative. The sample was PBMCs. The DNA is TGTGCCAGCAGTTGGGACAGGACTCCTCGCGAGCAGTACTTC. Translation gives CASSWDRTPREQYF.